This T cell receptor beta chain was identified in a study of cytomegalovirus exposure and HLA in healthy donors. Regarding the study as a whole: Cytomegalovirus association was assigned to more than 150 TCR beta chains. While the bulk of TCR sequences proved rare, some public TCRs turned up in many donors. Confirmation in vitro established that three CMV-associated chains were specific for CMV antigens.

The data were produced by immunoSEQ multiplex PCR, yet TCRdb's version contains in-frame clones alone and is incomplete. Among roughly 250,000 clones listed, approximately 90% were seen once. The donors were members of the validation cohort, which comprised about 120 subjects and was separate from the first cohort of 600 to 850 subjects. Comments on this clone: Its antigen is unidentified.

V was pared by 3 bases and J by 9 bases, with 18 bases between. This CDR3 is 15 amino acids long. Per the germline V gene, CDR1 is MNHEY and CDR2 is SMNVEV (reference sequence). Source material: PBMCs. The chain is built from TRBV27 and TRBJ2-1; D not certain. The source is a man younger than 30 in good health and CMV-seronegative. In nucleotides, the CDR3 is TGTGCCAGCAGTTTCGCGGCCTTAACTCCCGGTGAGCAGTTCTTC. Its translation: CASSFAALTPGEQFF.